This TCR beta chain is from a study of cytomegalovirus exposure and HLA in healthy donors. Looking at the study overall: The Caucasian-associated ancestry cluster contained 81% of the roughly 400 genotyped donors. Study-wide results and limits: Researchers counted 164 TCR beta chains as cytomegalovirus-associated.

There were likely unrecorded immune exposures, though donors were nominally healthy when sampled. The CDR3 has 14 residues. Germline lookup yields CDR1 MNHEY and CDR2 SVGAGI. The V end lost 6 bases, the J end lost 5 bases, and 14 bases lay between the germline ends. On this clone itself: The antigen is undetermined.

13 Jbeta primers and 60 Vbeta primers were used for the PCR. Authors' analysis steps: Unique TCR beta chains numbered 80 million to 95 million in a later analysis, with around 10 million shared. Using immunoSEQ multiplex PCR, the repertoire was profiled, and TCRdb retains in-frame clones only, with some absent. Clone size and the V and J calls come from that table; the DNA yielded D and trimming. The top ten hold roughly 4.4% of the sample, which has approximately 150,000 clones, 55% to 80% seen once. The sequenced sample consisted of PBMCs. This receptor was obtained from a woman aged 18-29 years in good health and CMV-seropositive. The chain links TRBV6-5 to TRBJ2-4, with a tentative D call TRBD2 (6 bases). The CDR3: CASRPIGGENIQYF. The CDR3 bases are TGTGCCAGCAGACCCATAGGAGGGGAAAACATTCAGTACTTC.